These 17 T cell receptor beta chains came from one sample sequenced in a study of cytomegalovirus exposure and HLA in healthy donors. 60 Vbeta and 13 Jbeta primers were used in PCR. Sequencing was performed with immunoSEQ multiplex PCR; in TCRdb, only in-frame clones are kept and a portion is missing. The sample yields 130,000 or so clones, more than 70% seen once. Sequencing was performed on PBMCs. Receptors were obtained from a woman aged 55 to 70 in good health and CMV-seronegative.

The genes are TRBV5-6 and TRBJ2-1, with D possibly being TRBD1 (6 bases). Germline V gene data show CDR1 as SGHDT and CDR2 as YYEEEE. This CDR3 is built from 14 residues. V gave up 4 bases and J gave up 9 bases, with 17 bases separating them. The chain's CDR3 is CASSPGHQLFEQFF. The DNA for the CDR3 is TGTGCCAGCAGCCCGGGACACCAGCTTTTTGAGCAGTTCTTC.

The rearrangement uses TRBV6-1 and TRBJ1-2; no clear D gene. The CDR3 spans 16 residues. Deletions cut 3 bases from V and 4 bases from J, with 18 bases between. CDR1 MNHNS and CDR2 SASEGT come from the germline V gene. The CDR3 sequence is CASSDAPVLTSYGYTF. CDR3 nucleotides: TGTGCCAGCAGTGATGCCCCGGTCCTCACCTCCTATGGCTACACCTTC.

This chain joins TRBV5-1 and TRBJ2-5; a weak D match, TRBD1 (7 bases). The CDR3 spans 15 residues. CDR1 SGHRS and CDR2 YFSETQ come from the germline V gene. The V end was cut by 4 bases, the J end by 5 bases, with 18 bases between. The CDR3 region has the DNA TGCGCCAGCAGCGCGGGACAGCCCGTCGGGGAGACCCAGTACTTC. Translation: CASSAGQPVGETQYF.

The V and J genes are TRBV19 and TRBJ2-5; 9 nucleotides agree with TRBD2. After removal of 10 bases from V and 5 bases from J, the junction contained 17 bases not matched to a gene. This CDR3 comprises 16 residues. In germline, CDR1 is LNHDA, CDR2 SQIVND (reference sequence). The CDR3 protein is CATKRGSGGLGETQYF. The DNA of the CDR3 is TGTGCCACCAAAAGGGGTAGCGGGGGCCTAGGGGAGACCCAGTACTTC.

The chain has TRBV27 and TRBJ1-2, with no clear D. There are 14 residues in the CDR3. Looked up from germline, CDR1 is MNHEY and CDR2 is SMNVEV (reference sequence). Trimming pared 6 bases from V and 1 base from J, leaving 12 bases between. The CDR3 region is CASRGGWDNYGYTF. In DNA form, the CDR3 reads TGTGCCAGCAGAGGAGGGTGGGATAACTATGGCTACACCTTC.

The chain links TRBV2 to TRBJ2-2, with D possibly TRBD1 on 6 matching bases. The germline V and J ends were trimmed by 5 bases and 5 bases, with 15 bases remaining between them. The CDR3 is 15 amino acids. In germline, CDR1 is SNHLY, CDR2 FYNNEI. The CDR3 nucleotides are TGTGCCAGCAGTCTGGACAGCTTGGAGACCGGGGAGCTGTTTTTT. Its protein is CASSLDSLETGELFF.

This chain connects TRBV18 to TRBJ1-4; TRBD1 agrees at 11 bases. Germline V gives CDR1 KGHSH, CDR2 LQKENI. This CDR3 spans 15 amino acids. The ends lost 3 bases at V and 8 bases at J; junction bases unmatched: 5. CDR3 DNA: TGTGCCAGCTCACCCGGACAGGGGGCGCGGGAAAAACTGTTTTTT. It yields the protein CASSPGQGAREKLFF.

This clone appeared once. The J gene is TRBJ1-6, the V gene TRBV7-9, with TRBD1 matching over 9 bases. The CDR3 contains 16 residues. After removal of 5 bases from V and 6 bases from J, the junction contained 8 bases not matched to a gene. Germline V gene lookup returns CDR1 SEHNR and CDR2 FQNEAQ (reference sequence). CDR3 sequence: CASSRTGTGSNSPLHF. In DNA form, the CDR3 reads TGTGCCAGCAGCCGAACCGGGACAGGGAGTAATTCACCCCTCCACTTT.

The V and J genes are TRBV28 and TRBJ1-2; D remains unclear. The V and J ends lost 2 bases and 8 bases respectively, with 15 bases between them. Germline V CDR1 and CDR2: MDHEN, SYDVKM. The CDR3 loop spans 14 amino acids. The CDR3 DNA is TGTGCCAGCAGTTTAGGGCAGCCTCCACGAGGCTACACCTTC. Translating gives CASSLGQPPRGYTF.

The CDR3: CASRPPTGAWSSYEQYF. The CDR3, as DNA: TGTGCCAGCAGACCACCGACAGGCGCCTGGAGCTCCTACGAGCAGTACTTC. The J gene is TRBJ2-7, the V gene TRBV27; the D gene is possibly TRBD1 (6 bases). V shed 6 bases and J shed 0 bases, with 21 bases lying between them. There are 17 residues in the CDR3. In germline, CDR1 is MNHEY, CDR2 SMNVEV (reference sequence).

In nucleotides, the CDR3 is TGCGCCAGCAGCTTGACTTTCCCCCACACCGGGGAGCTGTTTTTT. Protein sequence: CASSLTFPHTGELFF. The rearrangement links TRBV5-1 to TRBJ2-2; D uncertain. Between the trimmed V and J ends, which lost 1 base and 3 bases, there was a span of 10 bases. Germline V lookup: CDR1 SGHRS, CDR2 YFSETQ. The CDR3 consists of 15 residues.

The CDR3 sequence is CASSQQGPDTQYF. In DNA form, the CDR3 reads TGCGCCAGCAGCCAACAGGGGCCAGATACGCAGTATTTT. V and J are TRBV5-1 and TRBJ2-3; 7 bases fit TRBD1. The CDR3 sequence is 13 residues long. Trimming took 4 bases from V and 4 from J; bases not matched to a gene: 3. Germline CDR1 and CDR2: SGHRS and YFSETQ.

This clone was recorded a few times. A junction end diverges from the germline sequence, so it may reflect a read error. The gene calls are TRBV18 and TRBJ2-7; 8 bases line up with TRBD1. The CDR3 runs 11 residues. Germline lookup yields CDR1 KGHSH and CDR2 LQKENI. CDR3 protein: CASSPGTGIGF. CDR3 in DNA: TGTGCCAGCTCACCCGGGACAGGAATCGGATTC.

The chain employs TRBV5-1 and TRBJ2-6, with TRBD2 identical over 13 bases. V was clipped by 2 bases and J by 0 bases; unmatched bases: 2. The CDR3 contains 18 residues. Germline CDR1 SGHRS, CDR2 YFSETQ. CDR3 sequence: CASSLGLAGVSGANVLTF. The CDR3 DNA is TGCGCCAGCAGCTTAGGACTAGCGGGGGTCTCTGGGGCCAACGTCCTGACTTTC.

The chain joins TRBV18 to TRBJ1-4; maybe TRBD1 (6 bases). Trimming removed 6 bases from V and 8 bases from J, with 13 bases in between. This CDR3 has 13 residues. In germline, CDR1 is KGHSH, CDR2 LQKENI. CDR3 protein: CASSGGTHEKLFF. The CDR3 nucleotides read TGTGCCAGCTCGGGTGGGACACACGAAAAACTGTTTTTT.

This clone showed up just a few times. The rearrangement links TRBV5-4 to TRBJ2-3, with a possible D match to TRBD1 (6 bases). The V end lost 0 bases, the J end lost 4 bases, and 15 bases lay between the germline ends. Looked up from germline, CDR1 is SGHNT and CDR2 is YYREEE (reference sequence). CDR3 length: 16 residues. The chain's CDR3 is CASSLVSPGASDTQYF. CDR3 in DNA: TGTGCCAGCAGCTTGGTTTCTCCAGGGGCCTCAGATACGCAGTATTTT.

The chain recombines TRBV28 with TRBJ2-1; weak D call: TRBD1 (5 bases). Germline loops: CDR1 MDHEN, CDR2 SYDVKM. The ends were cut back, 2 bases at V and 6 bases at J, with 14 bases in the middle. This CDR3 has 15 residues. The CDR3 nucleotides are TGTGCCAGCAGTTTAGGGCTAGGACAAACCAATGAGCAGTTCTTC. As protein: CASSLGLGQTNEQFF.